Each of the 7 T cell receptor beta chains below was sequenced from the same sample in a study of blood T cells in healthy people across ages. A J-beta primer mix and a sample-barcoded 5' primer were used in a second PCR of roughly 7 to 12 cycles. TCRdb redid the calling of the 5' RACE reads with MiXCR, one entry per CDR3 protein. The table shows roughly 640,000 distinct CDR3 sequences, with less than 35% occurring only once. Sequences were obtained from blood. The receptors shown here come from an elderly woman in good health.

This clonotype has at least ten counts. The rearrangement links TRBV20-1 to TRBJ1-2, with 8 nucleotides matching TRBD1. The CDR3 contains 15 residues. Germline values: CDR1 DFQATT, CDR2 SNEGSKA (reference sequence). V was clipped by 6 bases and J by 7 bases; unmatched bases: 16. CDR3 residues: CSADQMDREFGGYTF. The CDR3, as DNA: TGCAGTGCAGACCAAATGGACAGGGAATTTGGTGGCTACACCTTC.

The chain links TRBV12-3 or TRBV12-4 to TRBJ2-3; D uncertain. V was cut by 1 base and J by 4 bases, with 12 bases left in between. CDR3 length equals 15 residues. CDR3 residues: CASSLDTIKADTQYF. In DNA, the CDR3 is TGTGCCAGCAGTTTAGACACCATTAAGGCAGATACGCAGTATTTT.

Many counts were recorded for this clonotype. The V call is TRBV29-1, the J call TRBJ2-3, with D maybe TRBD2 (6 bases). Between the trimmed V and J ends, which lost 8 bases and 3 bases, there was a span of 24 bases. CDR3 length equals 16 residues. CDR1 and CDR2 (germline): SQVTM, ANQGSEA. CDR3 residues: CSYLGGRLGPTDTQYF. CDR3 in DNA: TGCAGCTACCTTGGAGGGAGACTAGGCCCAACAGATACGCAGTATTTT.

With respect to this clonotype: A much larger clone lies a single base off, so this may be a read error. The chain has TRBV11-2 and TRBJ2-3; the D is unclear. The CDR3 is 14 amino acids. Germline assignment: CDR1 SGHAT and CDR2 FQNNGV. The DNA for the CDR3 is TGTCCCAGCAGCTTACCCCCATCCACAGATACGCAGTATTTT. Translation gives CPSSLPPSTDTQYF.

Concerning this clonotype: A single base separates this from a much larger clone, so it may be a read error. The chain combines TRBV7-3 with TRBJ2-6, with D tentatively TRBD1 (6 bases). The germline V gene has CDR1 SGHTA and CDR2 FQGTGA. The CDR3 is 16 amino acids. Here the CDR3 reads CAGSPTSGAGANVLTF. DNA for the CDR3: TGTGCCGGCAGTCCGACCTCAGGGGCTGGGGCCAACGTCCTGACTTTC.

The CDR3 coding sequence is TGCGCCAGCAGCGGACGGACTACCTCACCCACAGATACGCAGTATTTT. Its protein is CASSGRTTSPTDTQYF. The rearrangement uses TRBV4-1 and TRBJ2-3, with a weak D call TRBD2 (6 bases). Germline V gene data show CDR1 as MGHRA and CDR2 as YSYEKL. CDR3 length equals 16 residues. Trimming left V 5 bases short and J 2 bases short, with 17 bases between.

This clonotype has a count of ten or more. CDR3 DNA: TGTGCCAGCAGCCGCACTGCAACTAATGAAAAACTGTTTTTT. It specifies CASSRTATNEKLFF. The gene calls are TRBV6-5 and TRBJ1-4; D remains ambiguous. Trimming cost V 6 bases and J 0 bases, with 8 bases left between them. Germline CDR1 is MNHEY and CDR2 is SVGAGI. The CDR3 extends over 14 amino acids.